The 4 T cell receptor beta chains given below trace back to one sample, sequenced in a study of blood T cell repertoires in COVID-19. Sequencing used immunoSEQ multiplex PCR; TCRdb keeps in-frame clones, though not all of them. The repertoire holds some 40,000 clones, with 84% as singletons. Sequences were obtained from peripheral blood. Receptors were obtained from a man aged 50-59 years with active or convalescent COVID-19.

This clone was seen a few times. CDR3 loop: CASSPGDRGHTEAFF. The DNA of the CDR3 is TGTGCCAGCAGCCCCGGGGACAGGGGTCACACTGAAGCTTTCTTT. The chain employs TRBV7-9 and TRBJ1-1, with TRBD1 identical over 10 bases. Germline CDR1 is SEHNR and CDR2 is FQNEAQ (reference sequence). CDR3 size: 15 residues. Trimming at V came to 5 bases and at J to 3 bases, leaving 6 bases not matched to a gene. Full variable domain (missing parts from reference TRBV7-9 and TRBJ1-1): DTGVSQNPRHKITKRGQNVTFRCDPISEHNRLYWYRQTLGQGPEFLTYFQNEAQLEKSRLLSDRFSAERPKGSFSTLEIQRTEQGDSAMYLCASSPGDRGHTEAFFGQGTRLTVV.

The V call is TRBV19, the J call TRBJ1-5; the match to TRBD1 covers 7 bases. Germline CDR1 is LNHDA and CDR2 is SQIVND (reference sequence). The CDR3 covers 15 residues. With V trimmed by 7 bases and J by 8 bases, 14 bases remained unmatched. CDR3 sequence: CASTPSTGWGEPQHF. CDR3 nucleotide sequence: TGTGCCAGTACCCCGTCGACAGGGTGGGGCGAGCCCCAGCATTTT.

The CDR3 sequence: CASSQVPGQPNEKLFF. The CDR3, as DNA: TGCGCCAGCAGCCAAGTCCCGGGACAGCCTAATGAAAAACTGTTTTTT. The chain links TRBV4-1 to TRBJ1-4; TRBD1 matches at 7 bases. In germline, CDR1 is MGHRA, CDR2 YSYEKL. The CDR3 is 16 amino acids. J was trimmed by 3 bases and V by 1 base; bases with no gene match: 5.

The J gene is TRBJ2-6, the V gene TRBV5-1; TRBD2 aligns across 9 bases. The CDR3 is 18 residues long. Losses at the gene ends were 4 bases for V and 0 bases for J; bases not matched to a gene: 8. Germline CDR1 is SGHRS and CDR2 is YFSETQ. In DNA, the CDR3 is TGCGCCAGCAGCAGAGCGGGGGGCAGGGGCTCTGGGGCCAACGTCCTGACTTTC. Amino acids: CASSRAGGRGSGANVLTF.